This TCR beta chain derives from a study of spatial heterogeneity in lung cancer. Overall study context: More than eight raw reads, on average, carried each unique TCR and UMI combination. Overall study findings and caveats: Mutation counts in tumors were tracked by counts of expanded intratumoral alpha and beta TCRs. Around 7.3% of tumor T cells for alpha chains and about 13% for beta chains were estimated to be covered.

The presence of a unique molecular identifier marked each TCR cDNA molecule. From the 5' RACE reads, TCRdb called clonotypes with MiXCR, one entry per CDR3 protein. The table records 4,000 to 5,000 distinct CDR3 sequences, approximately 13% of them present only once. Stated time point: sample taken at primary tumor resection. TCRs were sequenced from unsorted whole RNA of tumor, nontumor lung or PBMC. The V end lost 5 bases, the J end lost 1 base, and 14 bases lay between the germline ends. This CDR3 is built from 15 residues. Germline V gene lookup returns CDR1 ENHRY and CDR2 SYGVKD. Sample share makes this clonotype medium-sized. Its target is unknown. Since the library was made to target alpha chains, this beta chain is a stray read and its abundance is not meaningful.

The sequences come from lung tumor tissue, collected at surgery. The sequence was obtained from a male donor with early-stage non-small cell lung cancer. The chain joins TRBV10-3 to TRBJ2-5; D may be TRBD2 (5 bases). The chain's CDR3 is CAISRAGDPQETQYF. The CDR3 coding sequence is TGTGCCATCAGTCGAGCCGGGGATCCCCAAGAGACCCAGTACTTC.